These 17 T cell receptor beta chains were all obtained from the same sample, sequenced in a study of blood T cell repertoires in COVID-19. The table came from immunoSEQ multiplex PCR; TCRdb's copy has only in-frame clones and leaves some out. In the table there are roughly 130,000 clones, about 83% of which are singletons. Sequencing was carried out using peripheral blood. The origin of the receptors is a young man with COVID-19, enrolled during active disease.

The chain couples TRBV6-2 or TRBV6-3 to TRBJ2-1; 8 bases align to TRBD2. Germline CDR1 MNHEY, CDR2 SVGEGT. CDR3 length: 15 residues. V shed 5 bases and J 3 bases; nucleotides not matched to a gene: 6. This CDR3 reads CASSPTLAGYNEQFF. In DNA form, the CDR3 reads TGTGCCAGCAGTCCCACGCTAGCGGGCTACAATGAGCAGTTCTTC.

The gene calls are TRBV19 and TRBJ1-2; 8 bases agree with TRBD1. Germline-derived CDR1 and CDR2 are LNHDA and SQIVND (reference sequence). V was clipped by 9 bases and J by 4 bases; unmatched bases: 7. The CDR3 spans 13 residues. The CDR3 loop reads CASNPDRAYGYTF. Here the CDR3 DNA reads TGTGCCAGCAACCCGGACAGGGCCTATGGCTACACCTTC.

In this sample, this clone turned up many times. The rearrangement uses TRBV30 and TRBJ1-5; tentatively, D is TRBD1 (6 bases). V shed 1 base and J shed 3 bases, with 10 bases lying between them. The CDR3 runs to 14 residues. Per germline, CDR1 GTSNPN and CDR2 SVGIG (reference sequence). CDR3 nucleotide sequence: TGTGCCTGGAGTGAACAGGGCGACAATCAGCCCCAGCATTTT. Translation: CAWSEQGDNQPQHF.

The chain couples TRBV18 to TRBJ2-2, with a possible D match to TRBD2 (5 bases). This CDR3 has 14 amino acids. Germline V gene lookup returns CDR1 KGHSH and CDR2 LQKENI. V was trimmed by 0 bases and J by 7 bases, leaving 9 bases between them. CDR3 protein: CASSPPGGSGELFF. CDR3 bases: TGTGCCAGCTCACCACCCGGTGGGAGCGGGGAGCTGTTTTTT.

This clone was observed once. This chain uses TRBV28 with TRBJ1-5; TRBD1 aligns across 10 bases. Germline V CDR1 and CDR2: MDHEN, SYDVKM. The CDR3 consists of 14 residues. J lost 7 bases, V lost 7 bases, and 7 bases had no gene match. CDR3 in amino acids: CASNPGQGIQPQHF. CDR3 DNA sequence: TGTGCCAGCAATCCGGGACAGGGGATCCAGCCCCAGCATTTT.

This rearrangement joins TRBV11-2 to TRBJ2-2; unclear D gene. V dropped 5 bases and J dropped 2 bases, with 9 bases sitting between them. Germline V lookup: CDR1 SGHAT, CDR2 FQNNGV. The CDR3 loop spans 14 amino acids. The CDR3 loop reads CASSPLANTGELFF. In DNA, the CDR3 is TGTGCCAGCAGCCCTTTAGCTAACACCGGGGAGCTGTTTTTT.

The chain employs TRBV5-1 and TRBJ2-2; possible D gene TRBD2, 5 bases. Between the trimmed V and J ends, which lost 4 bases and 5 bases, there was a span of 15 bases. The CDR3 consists of 15 residues. Germline CDR1 and CDR2: SGHRS and YFSETQ. The CDR3, as DNA: TGCGCCAGCAGCGGAACTTCAACGGGAACCGGGGAGCTGTTTTTT. Protein product: CASSGTSTGTGELFF.

This chain joins TRBV19 and TRBJ2-1; tentatively, D is TRBD2 (6 bases). Germline V gene data show CDR1 as LNHDA and CDR2 as SQIVND (reference sequence). Trimming stripped 6 bases from V and 3 bases from J, with 15 bases between. CDR3 length: 15 amino acids. The CDR3 region is CASSPAARGYNEQFF. DNA of the CDR3: TGTGCCAGTAGCCCGGCCGCGCGGGGCTACAATGAGCAGTTCTTC.

This rearrangement joins TRBV5-6 to TRBJ2-1; D possibly corresponds to TRBD2 (6 bases). Trimming pared 0 bases from V and 7 bases from J, leaving 8 bases between. CDR1 SGHDT and CDR2 YYEEEE come from the germline V gene. CDR3 size: 13 residues. The chain's CDR3 is CASSLGSGNEQFF. CDR3 in DNA: TGTGCCAGCAGCTTGGGTAGCGGTAATGAGCAGTTCTTC. Full variable domain (missing parts from reference TRBV5-6 and TRBJ2-1): DAGVTQSPTHLIKTRGQQVTLRCSPKSGHDTVSWYQQALGQGPQFIFQYYEEEERQRGNFPDRFSGHQFPNYSSELNVNALLLGDSALYLCASSLGSGNEQFFGPGTRLTVL.

This clone was detected a few times. The gene calls are TRBV14 and TRBJ1-6, with 9 positions matching TRBD1. CDR1 is SGHDN and CDR2 is FVKESK in the germline V gene. The length of the CDR3 is 15 residues. The J segment lost 6 bases and the V segment lost 5 bases, leaving 5 bases of the junction unmatched. DNA of the CDR3: TGTGCCAGCAGCGACGGACAGGGGCGTAATTCACCCCTCCACTTT. Residues: CASSDGQGRNSPLHF.

The V call is TRBV19, the J call TRBJ2-6; the D gene is possibly TRBD1 (5 bases). The V end lost 7 bases, the J end lost 0 bases, and 10 bases lay between the germline ends. Germline V gives CDR1 LNHDA, CDR2 SQIVND (reference sequence). The CDR3 is 15 amino acids. This CDR3 is CASKGVGSGANVLTF. CDR3 nucleotide sequence: TGTGCCAGTAAAGGGGTGGGCTCTGGGGCCAACGTCCTGACTTTC. The entire variable domain, with the rest obtained from reference TRBV19 and TRBJ2-6, is as follows: DGGITQSPKYLFRKEGQNVTLSCEQNLNHDAMYWYRQDPGQGLRLIYYSQIVNDFQKGDIAEGYSVSREKKESFPLTVTSAQKNPTAFYLCASKGVGSGANVLTFGAGSRLTVL.

Within the sample, this clone is large. The chain has TRBV6-5 and TRBJ2-7; 8 nucleotides align to TRBD1. The V segment lost 7 bases and the J segment 6 bases; nucleotides outside the gene matches: 11. The CDR3 is made up of 14 amino acids. Germline V gene sequence: CDR1 MNHEY, CDR2 SVGAGI. The CDR3 protein is CASKMTGALSEQYF. In DNA, the CDR3 is TGTGCCAGCAAGATGACAGGGGCTCTATCCGAGCAGTACTTC.

DNA of the CDR3: TGTGCCAGTAGGCAGACTAGCGGGAGTTACGAGCAGTACTTC. It translates to CASRQTSGSYEQYF. J is TRBJ2-7 and V is TRBV19; 12 nucleotides line up with TRBD2. V was pared by 6 bases and J by 4 bases, with 4 bases of the junction left unmatched. The CDR3 runs to 14 residues. Per the germline V gene, CDR1 is LNHDA and CDR2 is SQIVND (reference sequence).

CDR3 bases: TGTGCCAGCAGCCGCGGCACCTCGACAGATACGCAGTATTTT. As protein: CASSRGTSTDTQYF. This chain joins TRBV7-3 and TRBJ2-3; no firm D call. V was pared by 5 bases and J by 3 bases, with 12 bases between. CDR1 is SGHTA, CDR2 FQGTGA, per germline. The CDR3 contains 14 residues.

This chain uses TRBV28 with TRBJ1-6; 9 bases are shared with TRBD1. This CDR3 spans 14 amino acids. Per the germline V gene, CDR1 is MDHEN and CDR2 is SYDVKM. V lost 6 bases, J lost 7 bases, and 4 bases stayed unmatched. The CDR3 protein is CASRLGQGNSPLHF. The DNA of the CDR3 is TGTGCCAGCAGATTGGGACAGGGCAATTCACCCCTCCACTTT. The full variable domain, rest sourced from reference TRBV28 and TRBJ1-6, is DVKVTQSSRYLVKRTGEKVFLECVQDMDHENMFWYRQDPGLGLRLIYFSYDVKMKEKGDIPEGYSVSREKKERFSLILESASTNQTSMYLCASRLGQGNSPLHFGNGTRLTVT.

This chain joins TRBV4-1 and TRBJ2-7; TRBD2 matches at 8 bases. V was pared by 0 bases and J by 1 base, with 5 bases of the junction left unmatched. Germline V CDR1 and CDR2: MGHRA, YSYEKL. The CDR3 is made up of 16 amino acids. The CDR3 bases are TGCGCCAGCAGCCAAGAGGGGACTAGTAAATCCTACGAGCAGTACTTC. It is translated as CASSQEGTSKSYEQYF.

This chain links TRBV19 with TRBJ1-5, with no clear D. Germline-derived CDR1 and CDR2 are LNHDA and SQIVND (reference sequence). The CDR3 contains 15 residues. V gave up 5 bases and J gave up 0 bases, with 11 bases separating them. As DNA, the CDR3 is TGTGCCAGTAGTGGAGGCGTCTATAGCAATCAGCCCCAGCATTTT. Translating it yields CASSGGVYSNQPQHF.